The 29 T cell receptor beta chains below all came from one sample that was sequenced in a study of T-cell memory formation after mild COVID-19 (dated by TCRdb to the early 2020s). Libraries were made using 5' RACE. Reads for this sample came from an Illumina NovaSeq 6000. The raw public data were reprocessed by TCRdb itself: fastp quality trimming at Q25, MiXCR clonotype calling, in-frame beta chains only. Rows are combined by CDR3 protein, so each entry shows the most common genes and DNA. The sample has around 390,000 distinct CDR3 sequences on record, 15% to 20% of them singletons. Roughly 21% of the sample rests with the top ten. The sequenced sample was PBMCs or a T cell subset sorted from them (not recorded which). These receptor sequences come from a man aged 18-30 years who had mild COVID-19 (a few samples of this study predate the infection). The sample titles of this study are shuffled in the database, so cell type and time point are left out; the donor was told from shared clones.

J is TRBJ2-7 and V is TRBV5-6; 7 nucleotides align to TRBD1. Germline values: CDR1 SGHDT, CDR2 YYEEEE. The CDR3 runs to 14 residues. V gave up 5 bases and J gave up 0 bases; unmatched junction bases: 5. CDR3 DNA: TGTGCCAGCAGATCAGGGGGAAGCTCCTACGAGCAGTACGTC. Residues: CASRSGGSSYEQYV.

The chain is built from TRBV5-6 and TRBJ2-7, with 9 nucleotides matching TRBD1. There are 14 residues in the CDR3. Germline V gene data show CDR1 as SGHDT and CDR2 as YYEEEE. The ends lost 0 bases at V and 3 bases at J; junction bases unmatched: 1. The CDR3 DNA reads TGTGCCAGCAGCTTGGACAGGGGGCTCTACGAGCAGTACTTC. It specifies CASSLDRGLYEQYF.

The chain links TRBV6-6 to TRBJ2-5; TRBD1 matches at 8 bases. Per the germline V gene, CDR1 is MNHNY and CDR2 is SVGAGI (reference sequence). The trim removed 0 bases at V and 3 bases at J, leaving 3 bases unmatched. The CDR3 has 15 amino acids. The CDR3 bases are TGTGCCAGCAGTTACTCTTGGACAGGGAAAGAGACCCAGTACTTC. Translation: CASSYSWTGKETQYF.

The J gene is TRBJ2-7, the V gene TRBV12-3 or TRBV12-4, with TRBD1 matching over 7 bases. The CDR3 sequence is 17 residues long. Trimming took 0 bases from V and 5 from J; bases not matched to a gene: 13. In DNA form, the CDR3 reads TGTGCCAGCAGTTTAGCGATCGACAGGGACCGTCCACACGAGCAGTACGTC. This gives the protein CASSLAIDRDRPHEQYV.

The chain carries TRBV6-5 and TRBJ2-7; D might be TRBD1 or TRBD2, each matching 6 bases. CDR3 length: 16 residues. From germline, CDR1 is MNHEY and CDR2 SVGAGI. The V end lost 10 bases, the J end lost 3 bases, and 25 bases lay between the germline ends. The CDR3 nucleotides read TGTGCCACCACTAGAAGAACCAGGGGACTCCACTACGAGCAGTACTTC. Its protein product is CATTRRTRGLHYEQYF.

The table lists this clonotype with a few counts. J is TRBJ2-3 and V is TRBV7-3; 9 positions agree with TRBD2. Germline CDR1 and CDR2: SGHTA and FQGTGA. With V trimmed by 5 bases and J by 9 bases, 15 bases remained unmatched. The CDR3 consists of 16 residues. This CDR3 reads CASSPAGGSGGGTQYF. The DNA for the CDR3 is TGTGCCAGCAGCCCCGCGGGAGGGAGCGGGGGTGGGACGCAGTATTTT.

The chain combines TRBV7-8 with TRBJ2-7; D perhaps matches TRBD1 (6 bases). Germline assignment: CDR1 SGHVS and CDR2 FQNEAQ. The CDR3 runs to 14 residues. The V gene lost 4 bases and the J gene lost 2 bases, with 12 bases spanning the gap. The CDR3 region is CASSSGRGTYEQYV. The CDR3 DNA is TGTGCCAGCAGCTCTGGAAGGGGGACCTACGAGCAGTACGTC.

This clonotype has a handful of counts. The chain uses TRBV12-3 or TRBV12-4 and TRBJ1-2, with D possibly being TRBD1 (6 bases). The CDR3 has 12 residues. The V end lost 4 bases, the J end lost 5 bases, and 8 bases lay between the germline ends. CDR3 bases: TGTGCCAGCAGTTGGACAGAATATGGCTACACCTTC. Translated, it gives CASSWTEYGYTF.

This clonotype was counted between two and nine times. The chain is built from TRBV7-9 and TRBJ2-3, with TRBD1 matching over 10 bases. The CDR3 has 16 residues. With 6 bases clipped from V and 4 bases from J, the junction kept 10 bases outside the gene matches. Germline CDR1 is SEHNR and CDR2 is FQNEAQ (reference sequence). The CDR3 region is CASSGKPGQGADTQYF. CDR3 coding DNA: TGTGCCAGCAGTGGAAAGCCCGGACAGGGGGCAGATACGCAGTATTTT.

V usage is TRBV20-1 and J usage is TRBJ2-3; 8 positions match TRBD2. This CDR3 has 13 residues. The V gene end was trimmed by 3 bases and the J gene end by 10 bases; junction bases not matched to a gene: 9. Per germline, CDR1 DFQATT and CDR2 SNEGSKA (reference sequence). The CDR3 is CSASTGGGEAQYF. For the CDR3, the DNA is TGCAGTGCTAGCACGGGGGGGGGAGAGGCGCAGTATTTT.

This clonotype was seen ten or more times. This chain links TRBV9 with TRBJ2-1; D may be TRBD1 (6 bases). Trimming removed 0 bases from V and 14 bases from J, with 21 bases in between. The germline CDR1 and CDR2 sequences are SGDLS and YYNGEE. The CDR3 is 15 residues long. The CDR3 nucleotides are TGTGCCAGCAGCGTAGAGGGGGACATGAGGGTTAAGAAGTTCTTC. This sequence encodes CASSVEGDMRVKKFF.

The rearrangement joins TRBV18 to TRBJ1-3, with D unclear. V gave up 6 bases and J gave up 0 bases, with 12 bases separating them. Germline lookup yields CDR1 KGHSH and CDR2 LQKENI. The CDR3 has 15 amino acids. The CDR3 reads CASSPMADSGNTIYF. In DNA, the CDR3 is TGTGCCAGCTCCCCTATGGCGGACTCTGGAAACACCATATATTTT.

This clonotype was detected only a few times. The chain uses TRBV10-3 and TRBJ1-1, with D hard to call. With 0 bases removed from V and 1 base from J, the gap between germline ends came to 6 bases. Germline V CDR1 and CDR2: ENHRY, SYGVKD. The CDR3 extends over 14 amino acids. This CDR3 reads CAISESKPNTEAFF. The CDR3 DNA reads TGTGCCATCAGTGAGTCGAAACCGAACACTGAAGCTTTCTTT.

This clonotype was detected a few times. This chain uses TRBV2 with TRBJ2-5; perhaps TRBD2 as D (5 bases). This CDR3 contains 13 residues. Germline loops: CDR1 SNHLY, CDR2 FYNNEI. The V and J ends lost 3 bases and 1 base respectively, with 6 bases between them. CDR3 amino acids: CASSDRGQETQYF. The CDR3 DNA reads TGTGCCAGCAGTGATCGGGGCCAAGAGACCCAGTACTTC.

The chain is built from TRBV4-3 and TRBJ1-1; D is perhaps TRBD1 (5 bases). There are 13 residues in the CDR3. Per germline, CDR1 LGHNA and CDR2 YSLEER. Trimming cost V 3 bases and J 5 bases, with 10 bases left between them. CDR3 in amino acids: CASSQEAGTEAFF. CDR3 sequence (DNA): TGCGCCAGCAGCCAGGAGGCAGGGACTGAAGCTTTCTTT.

This clonotype was detected a few times. The CDR3 DNA is TGCAGTGCTAGAAAGGACAGGGAATCACCCCTCCACTTT. Protein product: CSARKDRESPLHF. The chain employs TRBV20-1 and TRBJ1-6; 8 nucleotides line up with TRBD1. The V and J ends lost 2 bases and 10 bases, in that order; junction bases with no gene match: 4. The CDR3 spans 13 residues. In germline, CDR1 is DFQATT, CDR2 SNEGSKA (reference sequence).

This chain links TRBV12-3 or TRBV12-4 with TRBJ1-2, with 9 bases lining up with TRBD1. The junction had 6 bases not matched to a gene; V was cut back by 5 bases and J by 8 bases. The CDR3 sequence is 13 residues long. CDR3 region: CASSPTGQGGYTF. In DNA, the CDR3 is TGTGCCAGCAGTCCGACGGGACAGGGCGGCTACACCTTC.

This clonotype has a handful of counts. The chain joins TRBV5-6 to TRBJ1-5; D is unclear. This CDR3 region has 14 residues. Trimming removed 4 bases at V and 7 bases at J, with 15 bases between. Per germline, CDR1 SGHDT and CDR2 YYEEEE. The CDR3 sequence is CASSHFDTDQPQHF. The CDR3 nucleotides are TGTGCCAGCAGCCATTTCGACACAGACCAGCCCCAGCATTTT.

This clonotype has at least ten counts. The genes are TRBV7-6 and TRBJ2-5; 8 nucleotides line up with TRBD2. This CDR3 has 16 residues. Germline V gives CDR1 SGHVS, CDR2 FNYEAQ. With V trimmed by 5 bases and J by 2 bases, 10 bases remained unmatched. The CDR3 is CASSPRAGVIQETQYF. Written as DNA, the CDR3 is TGTGCCAGCAGCCCGAGAGCGGGGGTGATACAAGAGACCCAGTACTTC.

The table lists this clonotype with a few counts. The gene calls are TRBV24-1 and TRBJ2-1; a weak D match, TRBD1 (5 bases). Between the trimmed V and J ends, which lost 1 base and 7 bases, there was a span of 10 bases. Germline-derived CDR1 and CDR2 are KGHDR and SFDVKD. The CDR3 runs to 14 residues. CDR3 in DNA: TGTGCCACCAGTGATTTCCCCAGGGATAATGAGCAGTTCTTC. The encoded protein is CATSDFPRDNEQFF.

This chain uses TRBV10-3 with TRBJ2-1; no clear D gene. This CDR3 has 16 amino acids. Germline loops: CDR1 ENHRY, CDR2 SYGVKD. V was shortened by 2 bases and J by 3 bases, with 14 bases between the two germline ends. The CDR3 region is CAISEPLEHGYNEQFF. The CDR3 nucleotides read TGTGCCATCAGTGAGCCGCTGGAACACGGCTACAATGAGCAGTTCTTC.

This clonotype was recorded a few times. The CDR3 DNA reads TGTGCCAGCAGCCAGCAGGAACCAGATACGCAGTATTTT. Translating gives CASSQQEPDTQYF. V is TRBV3-1 and J is TRBJ2-3; D is unclear. The V end lost 3 bases, the J end lost 4 bases, and 8 bases lay between the germline ends. This CDR3 has 13 amino acids. CDR1 LGHDT and CDR2 YNNKEL come from the germline V gene (reference sequence).

This chain joins TRBV5-1 and TRBJ2-7; 8 bases are shared with TRBD1. The germline gives CDR1 SGHRS, CDR2 YFSETQ. V gave up 5 bases and J gave up 3 bases; unmatched junction bases: 1. This CDR3 has 12 amino acids. The CDR3 is CASRDRDYEQYF. The CDR3 DNA follows: TGCGCCAGCAGGGACAGGGACTACGAGCAGTACTTC.

This clonotype was found a few times. At one end the junction does not follow the germline gene, possibly because of a read error. V and J are TRBV20-1 and TRBJ2-5, with D possibly matching TRBD2 (6 bases). Germline-derived CDR1 and CDR2 are DFQATT and SNEGSKA (reference sequence). CDR3 length: 14 residues. The CDR3 DNA is TGCAGTGCTCACAAGTCGACTAGACAAGAGTCCCAGTACTTC. It is translated as CSAHKSTRQESQYF.

The gene calls are TRBV12-3 or TRBV12-4 and TRBJ2-7, with D hard to call. Trimming removed 7 bases from V and 5 bases from J, with 12 bases in between. CDR3 length equals 12 residues. The CDR3 nucleotides are TGTGCCAGCAAGACGTATGGCCACGAGCAGTACTTC. Amino acid sequence: CASKTYGHEQYF.

This clonotype has just a few counts. The chain joins TRBV7-2 to TRBJ2-5, with TRBD2 matching over 8 bases. V shed 5 bases, J shed 1 base, and the junction held 9 bases outside the gene matches. Germline CDR1 reads SGHTA; CDR2 reads FQGNSA. This CDR3 comprises 16 residues. The CDR3 protein is CASSILAATIQETQYF. The CDR3 DNA follows: TGTGCCAGCAGCATACTAGCGGCGACCATCCAAGAGACCCAGTACTTC.

This chain uses TRBV5-1 with TRBJ2-1; unclear D gene. This CDR3 comprises 20 residues. V lost 0 bases, J lost 4 bases, and 26 bases lay in between. Germline V lookup: CDR1 SGHRS, CDR2 YFSETQ. The CDR3, as DNA: TGCGCCAGCAGCTTGGGAGGTGGGCGAACATGGGTTAATTTGTACAATGAGCAGTTCTTC. Translated: CASSLGGGRTWVNLYNEQFF.

The J gene is TRBJ2-1, the V gene TRBV6-5, with no clear D. CDR3 length: 14 amino acids. V was trimmed by 5 bases and J by 0 bases, leaving 8 bases between them. Germline V gene sequence: CDR1 MNHEY, CDR2 SVGAGI. CDR3 sequence reads: CASSGVISYNEQFF. The CDR3 bases are TGTGCCAGCAGTGGGGTGATCTCCTACAATGAGCAGTTCTTC.

This chain connects TRBV20-1 to TRBJ1-1; D uncertain. The germline V gene encodes CDR1 DFQATT and CDR2 SNEGSKA (reference sequence). The length of the CDR3 is 13 residues. Trimming took 5 bases from V and 4 from J, leaving 14 bases between them. CDR3 in amino acids: CSADRAPSTEAFF. The CDR3, as DNA: TGCAGTGCTGACCGGGCCCCGAGCACTGAAGCTTTCTTT.